This TCR beta chain was sequenced during a study of T cells in Graves' hyperthyroidism and ophthalmopathy. Turning to the study itself: Staff took peripheral blood when the initial diagnosis was made, before any treatment began.

RNA transcripts provided the source from which TCR beta CDR3 regions were amplified. First-round RT-PCR with HTBI primers amplified the TCR CDR3 region. In TCRdb, the multiplex PCR reads were re-called with MiXCR into one record per CDR3 protein. The table has 450,000 to 650,000 distinct CDR3 sequences, 14% seen once. The germline V and J ends were trimmed by 1 base and 3 bases, with 9 bases remaining between them. Germline loops: CDR1 GTSNPN, CDR2 SVGIG (reference sequence). The CDR3 consists of 13 residues. Study-wide results and caveats: Among clonotypes expanded in thyroid above 0.001, most were also found in blood.

This clonotype has just a few counts. Its antigen is still unknown. The sequenced sample was blood. This TCR derives from a woman between 18 and 29 years old with Graves' ophthalmopathy. The chain links TRBV30 to TRBJ2-5, with unresolved D. CDR3 DNA sequence: TGTGCCTGGAGTGCTACGGCTAAAGAGACCCAGTACTTC. Encoded protein: CAWSATAKETQYF.